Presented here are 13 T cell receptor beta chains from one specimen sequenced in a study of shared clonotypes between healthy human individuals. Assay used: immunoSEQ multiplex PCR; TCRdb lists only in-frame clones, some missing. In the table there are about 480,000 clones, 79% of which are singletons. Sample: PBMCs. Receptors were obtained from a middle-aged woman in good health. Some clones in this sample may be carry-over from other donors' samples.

DNA for the CDR3: TGTGCCAGCAGTCTAGTGAACACCGGGGAGCTGTTTTTT. This encodes CASSLVNTGELFF. V gene TRBV28 combines with J gene TRBJ2-2, with D hard to call. The CDR3 loop spans 13 amino acids. The V gene lost 5 bases and the J gene lost 1 base, with 5 bases spanning the gap. Germline V gives CDR1 MDHEN, CDR2 SYDVKM.

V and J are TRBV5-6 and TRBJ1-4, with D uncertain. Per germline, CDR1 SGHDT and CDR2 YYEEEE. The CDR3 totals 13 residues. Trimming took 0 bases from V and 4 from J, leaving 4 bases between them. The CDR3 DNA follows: TGTGCCAGCAGCTTGGCCGATAATGAAAAACTGTTTTTT. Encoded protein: CASSLADNEKLFF.

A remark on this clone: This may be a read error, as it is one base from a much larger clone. The CDR3 here is CASSFNRGTGELFF. The CDR3 DNA reads TGTGCCAGCAGCTTTAACAGGGGCACCGGGGAGCTGTTTTTT. V gene TRBV7-1 combines with J gene TRBJ2-2; 7 positions agree with TRBD1. TRBV7-1 is known as an ORF, though its function is uncertain. V shed 4 bases, J shed 4 bases, and the junction held 3 bases outside the gene matches. There are 14 residues in the CDR3.

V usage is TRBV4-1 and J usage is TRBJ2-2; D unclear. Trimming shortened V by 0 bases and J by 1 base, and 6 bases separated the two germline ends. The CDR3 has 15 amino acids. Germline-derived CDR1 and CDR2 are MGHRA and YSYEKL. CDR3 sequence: CASSQDWGNTGELFF. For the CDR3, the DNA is TGCGCCAGCAGCCAAGATTGGGGGAACACCGGGGAGCTGTTTTTT.

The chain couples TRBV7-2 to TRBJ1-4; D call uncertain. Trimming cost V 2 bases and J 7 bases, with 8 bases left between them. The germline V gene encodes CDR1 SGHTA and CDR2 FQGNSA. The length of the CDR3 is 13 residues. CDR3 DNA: TGTGCCAGCAGCTTATCCTATGGTGAAAAACTGTTTTTT. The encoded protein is CASSLSYGEKLFF.

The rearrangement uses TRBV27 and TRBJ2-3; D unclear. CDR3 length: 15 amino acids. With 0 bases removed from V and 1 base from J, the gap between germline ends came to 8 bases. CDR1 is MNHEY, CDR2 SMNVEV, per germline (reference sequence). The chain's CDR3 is CASSLSGPGTDTQYF. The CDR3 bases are TGTGCCAGCAGTTTATCCGGACCGGGCACAGATACGCAGTATTTT.

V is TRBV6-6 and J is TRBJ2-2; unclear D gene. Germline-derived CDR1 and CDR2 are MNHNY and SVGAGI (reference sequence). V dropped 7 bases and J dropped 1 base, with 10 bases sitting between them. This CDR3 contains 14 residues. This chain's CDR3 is CASTITGNTGELFF. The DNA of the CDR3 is TGTGCCAGCACGATAACGGGGAACACCGGGGAGCTGTTTTTT.

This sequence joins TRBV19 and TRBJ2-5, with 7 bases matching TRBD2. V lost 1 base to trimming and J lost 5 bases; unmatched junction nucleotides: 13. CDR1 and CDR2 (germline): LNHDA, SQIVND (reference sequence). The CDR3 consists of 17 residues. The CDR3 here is CASSIGLAGGDGETQYF. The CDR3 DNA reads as TGTGCCAGTAGTATAGGACTAGCAGGAGGGGACGGCGAGACCCAGTACTTC.

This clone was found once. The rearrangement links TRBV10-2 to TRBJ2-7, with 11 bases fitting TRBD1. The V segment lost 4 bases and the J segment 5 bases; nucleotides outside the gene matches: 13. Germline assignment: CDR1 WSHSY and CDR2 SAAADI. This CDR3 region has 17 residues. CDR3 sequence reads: CASSGTPGGQGAHEQYF. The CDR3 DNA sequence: TGCGCCAGCAGTGGGACGCCCGGAGGACAGGGGGCCCACGAGCAGTACTTC.

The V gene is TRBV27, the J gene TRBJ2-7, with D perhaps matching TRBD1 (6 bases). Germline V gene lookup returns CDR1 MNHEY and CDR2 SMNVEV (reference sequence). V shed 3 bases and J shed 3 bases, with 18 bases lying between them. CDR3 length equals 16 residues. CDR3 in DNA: TGTGCCAGCAGTTTGGGTCAGTCAGGGGACGGCTACGAGCAGTACTTC. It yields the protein CASSLGQSGDGYEQYF.

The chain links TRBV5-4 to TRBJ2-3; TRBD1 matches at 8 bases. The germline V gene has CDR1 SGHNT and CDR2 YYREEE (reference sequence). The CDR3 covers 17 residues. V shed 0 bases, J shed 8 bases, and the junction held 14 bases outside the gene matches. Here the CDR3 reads CASSLDGQGRNHATQYF. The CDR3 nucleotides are TGTGCCAGCAGCTTGGACGGACAGGGTCGGAATCATGCTACGCAGTATTTT.

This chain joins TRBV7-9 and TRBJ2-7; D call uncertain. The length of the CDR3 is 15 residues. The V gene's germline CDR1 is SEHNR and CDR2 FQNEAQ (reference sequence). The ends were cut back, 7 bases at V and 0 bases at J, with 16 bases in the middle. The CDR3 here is CASTPRSGSSYEQYF. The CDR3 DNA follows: TGTGCCAGCACCCCCAGGTCAGGCAGCTCCTACGAGCAGTACTTC.

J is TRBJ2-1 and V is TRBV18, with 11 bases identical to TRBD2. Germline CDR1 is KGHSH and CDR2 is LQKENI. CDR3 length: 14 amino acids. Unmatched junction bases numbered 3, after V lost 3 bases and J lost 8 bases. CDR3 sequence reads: CASSPTSGNHEQFF. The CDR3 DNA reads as TGTGCCAGCTCACCGACTAGCGGGAACCATGAGCAGTTCTTC.